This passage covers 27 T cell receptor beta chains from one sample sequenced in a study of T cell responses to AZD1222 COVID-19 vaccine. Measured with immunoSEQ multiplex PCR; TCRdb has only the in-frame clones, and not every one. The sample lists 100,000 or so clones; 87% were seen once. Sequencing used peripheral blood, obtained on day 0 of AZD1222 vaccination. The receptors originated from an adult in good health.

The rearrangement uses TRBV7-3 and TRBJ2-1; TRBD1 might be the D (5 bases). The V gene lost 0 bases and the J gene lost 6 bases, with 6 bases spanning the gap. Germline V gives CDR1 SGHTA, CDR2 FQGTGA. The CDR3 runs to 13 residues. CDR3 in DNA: TGTGCCAGCAGCTTAACTGGGGCCAATGAGCAGTTCTTC. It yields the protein CASSLTGANEQFF.

The CDR3 region is CASSLSGAPSGNTIYF. Here the CDR3 DNA reads TGTGCCAGCAGCTTATCTGGGGCTCCCTCTGGAAACACCATATATTTT. The V call is TRBV7-9, the J call TRBJ1-3, with TRBD1 as a possible D gene (5 bases). Germline CDR1 SEHNR, CDR2 FQNEAQ (reference sequence). This CDR3 has 16 amino acids. Trimming shortened V by 2 bases and J by 0 bases, and 11 bases separated the two germline ends.

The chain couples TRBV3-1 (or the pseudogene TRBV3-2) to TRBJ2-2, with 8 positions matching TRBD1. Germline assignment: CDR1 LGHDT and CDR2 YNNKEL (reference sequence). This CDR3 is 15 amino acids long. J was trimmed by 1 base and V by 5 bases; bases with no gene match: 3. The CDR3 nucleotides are TGTGCCAGCAGCTCCAGGGGGCGGAACACCGGGGAGCTGTTTTTT. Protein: CASSSRGRNTGELFF.

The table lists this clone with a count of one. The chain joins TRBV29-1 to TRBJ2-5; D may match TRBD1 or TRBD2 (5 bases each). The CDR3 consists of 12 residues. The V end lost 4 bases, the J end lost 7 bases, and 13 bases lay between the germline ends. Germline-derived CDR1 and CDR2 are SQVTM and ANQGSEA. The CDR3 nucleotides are TGCAGCGTTGGGGACCTCGGAGGGACCCAGTACTTC. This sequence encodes CSVGDLGGTQYF.

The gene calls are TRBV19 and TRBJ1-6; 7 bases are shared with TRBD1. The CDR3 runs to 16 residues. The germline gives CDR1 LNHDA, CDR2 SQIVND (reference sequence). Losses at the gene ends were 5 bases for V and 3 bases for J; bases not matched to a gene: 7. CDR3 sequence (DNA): TGTGCCAGTAGTCCAACAGGGGATCGCTATAATTCACCCCTCCACTTT. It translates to CASSPTGDRYNSPLHF. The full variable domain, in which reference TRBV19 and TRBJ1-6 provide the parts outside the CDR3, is DGGITQSPKYLFRKEGQNVTLSCEQNLNHDAMYWYRQDPGQGLRLIYYSQIVNDFQKGDIAEGYSVSREKKESFPLTVTSAQKNPTAFYLCASSPTGDRYNSPLHFGNGTRLTVT.

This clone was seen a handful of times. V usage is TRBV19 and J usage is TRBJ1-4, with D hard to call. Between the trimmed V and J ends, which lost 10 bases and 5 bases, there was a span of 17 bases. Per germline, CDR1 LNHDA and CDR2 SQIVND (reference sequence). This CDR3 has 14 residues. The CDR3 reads CATLGDAVNEKLFF. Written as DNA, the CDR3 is TGTGCCACCCTAGGAGACGCCGTAAATGAAAAACTGTTTTTT.

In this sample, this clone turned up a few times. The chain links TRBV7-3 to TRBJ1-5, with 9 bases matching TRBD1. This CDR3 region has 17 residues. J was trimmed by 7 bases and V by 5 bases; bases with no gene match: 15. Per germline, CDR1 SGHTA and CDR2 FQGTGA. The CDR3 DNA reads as TGTGCCAGCAGCACCCCGGCGGGGACAGGGATGGGCCAGCCCCAGCATTTT. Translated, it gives CASSTPAGTGMGQPQHF.

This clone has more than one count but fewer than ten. As DNA, the CDR3 is TGTGCCAGCAGCCCCCGGGACAGTGTTCCTGGCTACACCTTC. This encodes CASSPRDSVPGYTF. V is TRBV9 and J is TRBJ1-2, with 7 bases identical to TRBD1. Trimming at V came to 4 bases and at J to 7 bases, leaving 10 bases not matched to a gene. CDR3 length equals 14 residues. Germline V gene lookup returns CDR1 SGDLS and CDR2 YYNGEE.

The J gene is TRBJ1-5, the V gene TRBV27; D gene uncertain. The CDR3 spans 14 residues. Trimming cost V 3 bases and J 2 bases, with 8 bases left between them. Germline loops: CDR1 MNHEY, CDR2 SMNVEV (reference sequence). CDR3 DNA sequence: TGTGCCAGCAGTTTTTCATTGGGCAATCAGCCCCAGCATTTT. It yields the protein CASSFSLGNQPQHF.

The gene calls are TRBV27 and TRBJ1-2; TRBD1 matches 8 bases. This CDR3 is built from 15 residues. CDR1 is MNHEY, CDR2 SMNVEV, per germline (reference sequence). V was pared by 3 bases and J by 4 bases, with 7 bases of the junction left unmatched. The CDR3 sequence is CASSLTGDGGYGYTF. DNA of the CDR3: TGTGCCAGCAGTTTGACAGGGGACGGGGGCTATGGCTACACCTTC.

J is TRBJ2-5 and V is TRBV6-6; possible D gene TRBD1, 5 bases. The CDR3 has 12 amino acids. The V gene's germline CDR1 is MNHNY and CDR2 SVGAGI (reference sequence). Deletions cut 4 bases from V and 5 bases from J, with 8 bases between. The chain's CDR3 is CASSSPGETQYF. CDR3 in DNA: TGTGCCAGCAGTTCGCCAGGGGAGACCCAGTACTTC.

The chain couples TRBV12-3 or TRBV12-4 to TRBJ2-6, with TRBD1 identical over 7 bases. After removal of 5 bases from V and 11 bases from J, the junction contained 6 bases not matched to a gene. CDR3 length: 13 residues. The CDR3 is CASSQDRNYVLTF. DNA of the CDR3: TGTGCCAGCAGTCAGGACAGGAACTACGTCCTGACTTTC.

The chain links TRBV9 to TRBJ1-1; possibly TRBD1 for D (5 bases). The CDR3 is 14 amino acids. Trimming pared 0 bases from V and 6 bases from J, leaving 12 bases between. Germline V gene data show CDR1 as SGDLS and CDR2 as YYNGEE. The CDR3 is CASSVDFKGPEAFF. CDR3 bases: TGTGCCAGCAGCGTAGATTTTAAGGGACCTGAAGCTTTCTTT.

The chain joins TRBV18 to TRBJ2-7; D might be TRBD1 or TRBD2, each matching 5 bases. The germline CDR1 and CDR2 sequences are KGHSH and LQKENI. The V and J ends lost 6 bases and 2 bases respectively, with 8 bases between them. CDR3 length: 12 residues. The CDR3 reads CASSRDPYEQYF. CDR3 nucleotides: TGTGCCAGCTCCAGGGACCCCTACGAGCAGTACTTC.

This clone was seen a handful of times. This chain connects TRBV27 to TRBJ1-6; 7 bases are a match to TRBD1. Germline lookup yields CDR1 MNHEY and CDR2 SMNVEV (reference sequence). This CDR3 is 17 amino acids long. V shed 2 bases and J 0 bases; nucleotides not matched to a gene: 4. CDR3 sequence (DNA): TGTGCCAGCAGTTTAAAGGGGGCGTCCTCCTATAATTCACCCCTCCACTTT. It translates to CASSLKGASSYNSPLHF.

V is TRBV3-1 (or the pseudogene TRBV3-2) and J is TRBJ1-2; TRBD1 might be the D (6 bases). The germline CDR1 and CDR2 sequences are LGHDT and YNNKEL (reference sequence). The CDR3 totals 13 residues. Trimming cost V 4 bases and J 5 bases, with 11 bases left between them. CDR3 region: CASSPTGQYGYTF. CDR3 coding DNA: TGTGCCAGCAGCCCGACAGGACAATATGGCTACACCTTC.

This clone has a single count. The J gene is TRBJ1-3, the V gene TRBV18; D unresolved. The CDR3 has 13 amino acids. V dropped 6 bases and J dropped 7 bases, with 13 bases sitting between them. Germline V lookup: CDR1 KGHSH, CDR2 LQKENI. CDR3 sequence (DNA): TGTGCCAGCTCCCCCGGCAGTATCAACACCATATATTTT. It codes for CASSPGSINTIYF. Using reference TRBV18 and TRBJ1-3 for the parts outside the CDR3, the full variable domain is NAGVMQNPRHLVRRRGQEARLRCSPMKGHSHVYWYRQLPEEGLKFMVYLQKENIIDESGMPKERFSAEFPKEGPSILRIQQVVRGDSAAYFCASSPGSINTIYFGEGSWLTVV.

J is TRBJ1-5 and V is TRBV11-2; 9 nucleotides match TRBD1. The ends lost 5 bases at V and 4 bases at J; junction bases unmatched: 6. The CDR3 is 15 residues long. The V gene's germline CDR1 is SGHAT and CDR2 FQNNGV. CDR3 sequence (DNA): TGTGCCAGCAGCCGGGGACAGGGCTATAATCAGCCCCAGCATTTT. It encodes CASSRGQGYNQPQHF.

CDR3: CASSLHGGGTNEKLFF. CDR3 coding DNA: TGTGCCAGCAGCTTACACGGGGGGGGAACTAATGAAAAACTGTTTTTT. The chain employs TRBV7-2 and TRBJ1-4; D may be TRBD1 (5 bases). V lost 2 bases and J lost 1, with 11 bases in between. This CDR3 has 16 residues. Germline CDR1 and CDR2: SGHTA and FQGNSA.

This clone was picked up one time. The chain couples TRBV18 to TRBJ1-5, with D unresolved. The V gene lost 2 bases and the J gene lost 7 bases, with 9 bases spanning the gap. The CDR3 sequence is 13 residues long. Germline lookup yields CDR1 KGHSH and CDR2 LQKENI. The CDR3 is CASSPDGSQPQHF. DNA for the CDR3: TGTGCCAGCTCACCAGACGGGTCCCAGCCCCAGCATTTT.

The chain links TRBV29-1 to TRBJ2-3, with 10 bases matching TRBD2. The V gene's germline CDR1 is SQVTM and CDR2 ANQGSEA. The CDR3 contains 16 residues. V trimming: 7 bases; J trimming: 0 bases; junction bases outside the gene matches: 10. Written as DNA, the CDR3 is TGCAGCGCCGCGGGACTAGCGAAAAGTAGCACAGATACGCAGTATTTT. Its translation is CSAAGLAKSSTDTQYF.

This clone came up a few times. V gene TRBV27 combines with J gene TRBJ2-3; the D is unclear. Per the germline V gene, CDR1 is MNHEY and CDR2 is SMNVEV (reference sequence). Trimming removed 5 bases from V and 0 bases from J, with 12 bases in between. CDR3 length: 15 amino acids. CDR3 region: CASSPTFWSTDTQYF. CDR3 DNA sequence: TGTGCCAGCAGTCCTACCTTCTGGAGCACAGATACGCAGTATTTT.

The CDR3 here is CASSPLKGQGIGTEAFF. CDR3 sequence (DNA): TGCGCCAGCAGCCCACTAAAAGGACAGGGGATTGGTACTGAAGCTTTCTTT. The rearrangement uses TRBV5-1 and TRBJ1-1; 9 nucleotides line up with TRBD1. The CDR3 totals 17 residues. V gave up 4 bases and J gave up 5 bases; unmatched junction bases: 15. Germline CDR1 SGHRS, CDR2 YFSETQ.

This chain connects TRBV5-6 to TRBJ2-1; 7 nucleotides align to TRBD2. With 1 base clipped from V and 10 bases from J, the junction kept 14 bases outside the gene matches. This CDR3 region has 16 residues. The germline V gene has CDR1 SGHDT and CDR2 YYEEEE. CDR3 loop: CASSLYGGERIGEQFF. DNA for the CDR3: TGTGCCAGCAGCTTGTATGGGGGGGAGAGGATCGGAGAGCAGTTCTTC.

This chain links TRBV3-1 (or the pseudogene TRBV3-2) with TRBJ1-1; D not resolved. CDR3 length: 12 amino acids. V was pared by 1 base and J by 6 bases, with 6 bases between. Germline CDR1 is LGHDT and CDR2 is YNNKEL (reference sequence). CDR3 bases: TGTGCCAGCAGCCAAGTAGCGGCTGAAGCTTTCTTT. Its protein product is CASSQVAAEAFF.

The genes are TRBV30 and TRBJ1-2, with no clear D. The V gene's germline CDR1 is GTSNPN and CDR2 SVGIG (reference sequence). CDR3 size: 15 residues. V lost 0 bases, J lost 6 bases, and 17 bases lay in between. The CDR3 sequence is CAWSVGPASADGYTF. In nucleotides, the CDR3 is TGTGCCTGGAGTGTCGGGCCAGCTAGCGCGGATGGCTACACCTTC.

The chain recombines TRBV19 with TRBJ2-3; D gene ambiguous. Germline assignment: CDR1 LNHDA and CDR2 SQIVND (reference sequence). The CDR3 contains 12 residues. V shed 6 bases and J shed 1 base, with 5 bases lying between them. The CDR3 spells CASSPGTDTQYF. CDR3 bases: TGTGCCAGTAGCCCTGGCACAGATACGCAGTATTTT.